This entry features one T cell receptor beta chain sequence. As yet, its antigen is unknown. Profiling relied on immunoSEQ multiplex PCR, and the TCRdb table lists in-frame clones only, not all of them. This sample has 120,000 or so clones, with about nine tenths found just once. Germline V lookup: CDR1 SGHTA, CDR2 FQGTGA. V lost 3 bases to trimming and J lost 10 bases, with 12 bases between them. This CDR3 has 13 residues. This sample was included in a study of T cell responses to AZD1222 COVID-19 vaccine. Findings and limits, study-wide: The breadth and depth of Spike-specific TCRs increased once two AZD1222 doses had been given.

Material: peripheral blood, obtained on day 0 of AZD1222 vaccination. The sequence was collected from an adult in good health. This chain joins TRBV7-3 and TRBJ2-2, with D possibly being TRBD1 (5 bases). DNA of the CDR3: TGTGCCAGCAGCTTTACAGGCCCTCCGGAGCTGTTTTTT. Protein sequence: CASSFTGPPELFF.